This TCR beta chain was documented in a study of PD-1 blockade in classical Hodgkin lymphoma. Study overall: Patients in the cohort were put on intravenous nivolumab, 3 mg/kg every 2 weeks. Study-wide findings and caveats: Newly diagnosed patients and complete responders had comparable diversity at baseline. There remain no defined causes for the repertoire differences, which possibly reflect disease activity or prior therapy.

In germline, CDR1 is SGHDT, CDR2 YYEEEE. The CDR3 contains 18 residues. With V trimmed by 0 bases and J by 7 bases, 13 bases remained unmatched. Brentuximab vedotin exposure varied among the patients, all of whom had relapsed after autologous stem cell transplantation. Assay used: immunoSEQ multiplex PCR; TCRdb lists only in-frame clones, some missing. This sample carries about 94,000 clones, roughly 89% of them seen once, and the ten largest clones take approximately 11%. With respect to this clone: The antigen is undetermined.

The chain has TRBV5-6 and TRBJ1-6; TRBD1 agrees at 7 bases. The source material was peripheral blood mononuclear cells (PBMCs), sampled before the second cycle of nivolumab. The sequence was obtained from a human donor with classical Hodgkin lymphoma. This CDR3 is CASSLGDREIGENSPLHF. The CDR3 DNA reads TGTGCCAGCAGCTTGGGAGACAGGGAAATAGGGGAGAATTCACCCCTCCACTTT.